This TCR beta chain comes out of a study of blood T cells in healthy people across ages. Study-level points and caveats: In these data, TCR beta diversity tracked strongly with naive T cell percentage.

In the case of this clonotype: The antigen remains undetermined.

A second PCR of roughly 7 to 11 cycles used a sample-barcoded 5' primer and a J-beta primer mix. Every cDNA molecule carried a tag from a template-switch adaptor bearing 12 random nucleotides. At least 2.5 million CDR3-containing paired-end reads were obtained per sample. TCRdb analysed the 5' RACE reads with MiXCR anew, one entry per CDR3 protein. The sample holds roughly 1,300,000 distinct CDR3 sequences, 59% seen once. Sequenced material: blood. This sequence was found in a man aged 18 to 29 in good health.

The CDR3, as DNA: TGCAGTGCTAGACTACATCCTTCCACAGATACGCAGTATTTT. As protein: CSARLHPSTDTQYF. The chain couples TRBV20-1 to TRBJ2-3; no clear D gene. Trimming took off 2 bases at V and 2 bases at J, with 11 bases between the two ends. The CDR3 is 14 amino acids. Germline V gene lookup returns CDR1 DFQATT and CDR2 SNEGSKA (reference sequence).